The 14 T cell receptor beta chains listed next were all sequenced from one sample in a study of T cells in Graves' hyperthyroidism and ophthalmopathy. It was RNA transcripts that yielded the amplified TCR beta CDR3 regions. HTBI primers were the set used in a first-round RT-PCR of the TCR CDR3. TCRdb redid the calling of the multiplex PCR reads with MiXCR, one entry per CDR3 protein. This sample has some 580,000 distinct CDR3 sequences; about a sixth occur once, and the top ten carry less than 3.5%. Sequenced: blood. Receptors were obtained from a woman in her thirties or forties with Graves' ophthalmopathy.

This clonotype was recorded a few times. The gene calls are TRBV7-3 and TRBJ2-1; TRBD2 matches 11 bases. The length of the CDR3 is 17 residues. The germline V gene encodes CDR1 SGHTA and CDR2 FQGTGA. Germline trimming cut 5 bases from V and 2 bases from J; bases unmatched to any gene: 8. The DNA of the CDR3 is TGTGCCAGCAGCCCCTCATCTAGCGGGGGGACCTACAATGAGCAGTTCTTC. Protein: CASSPSSSGGTYNEQFF. Together with reference TRBV7-3 and TRBJ2-1, the CDR3 gives the full variable domain: GAGVSQTPSNKVTEKGKYVELRCDPISGHTALYWYRQSLGQGPEFLIYFQGTGAADDSGLPNDRFFAVRPEGSVSTLKIQRTERGDSAVYLCASSPSSSGGTYNEQFFGPGTRLTVL.

Many counts were recorded for this clonotype. The chain employs TRBV7-8 and TRBJ1-1, with D unresolved. Deletions cut 5 bases from V and 0 bases from J, with 10 bases between. The CDR3 has 14 residues. Germline V CDR1 and CDR2: SGHVS, FQNEAQ. CDR3 nucleotides: TGTGCCAGCAGCCTCTTAGCCGTGAACACTGAAGCTTTCTTT. This codes for CASSLLAVNTEAFF.

The V and J genes are TRBV6-1 and TRBJ2-5, with 8 bases lining up with TRBD2. Looked up from germline, CDR1 is MNHNS and CDR2 is SASEGT. Trimming took 6 bases from V and 0 from J; bases not matched to a gene: 12. There are 17 residues in the CDR3. CDR3 sequence reads: CASRTTGTSGNQETQYF. The CDR3 nucleotides are TGTGCCAGCAGAACCACCGGGACTAGTGGCAACCAAGAGACCCAGTACTTC.

This clonotype showed up many times. This sequence joins TRBV6-1 and TRBJ2-5; 9 positions match TRBD2. After removal of 6 bases from V and 2 bases from J, the junction contained 10 bases not matched to a gene. The CDR3 loop spans 16 amino acids. Germline CDR1 reads MNHNS; CDR2 reads SASEGT. The CDR3 loop reads CASRLAGTAGQETQYF. CDR3 nucleotide sequence: TGTGCCAGCAGGCTAGCGGGAACAGCGGGACAAGAGACCCAGTACTTC.

Details on this clonotype: The conserved phenylalanine or tryptophan is not found at the CDR3 terminus, so this likely reflects a read error. V usage is TRBV7-9 and J usage is TRBJ1-1; D is possibly TRBD1 (6 bases). Trimming removed 1 base at V and 1 base at J, with 7 bases between. Germline V lookup: CDR1 SEHNR, CDR2 FQNEAQ (reference sequence). This CDR3 contains 14 residues. The CDR3, as DNA: TGTGCCAGCAGCTTAGAACAGGGGAACACTGAAGCTTTCTCT. This translates into CASSLEQGNTEAFS.

This clonotype was seen many times. V usage is TRBV11-2 and J usage is TRBJ2-3; the match to TRBD1 covers 7 bases. Trimming removed 5 bases from V and 1 base from J; junction bases left unmatched: 3. This CDR3 contains 14 residues. Germline CDR1 reads SGHAT; CDR2 reads FQNNGV. CDR3 DNA sequence: TGTGCCAGCAGCAACAGGGGAGGCACAGATACGCAGTATTTT. Its protein product is CASSNRGGTDTQYF.

This sequence joins TRBV20-1 and TRBJ2-7, with D perhaps matching TRBD1 (5 bases). Germline values: CDR1 DFQATT, CDR2 SNEGSKA (reference sequence). There are 11 residues in the CDR3. The V and J ends lost 3 bases and 4 bases respectively, with 7 bases between them. The CDR3 region has the DNA TGCAGTGCTAGTGACAGTTACGAGCAGTACTTC. It specifies CSASDSYEQYF.

This rearrangement joins TRBV7-9 to TRBJ2-7; D call uncertain. CDR1 SEHNR and CDR2 FQNEAQ come from the germline V gene (reference sequence). Between the trimmed V and J ends, which lost 1 base and 6 bases, there was a span of 7 bases. The CDR3 covers 12 residues. The CDR3 DNA reads as TGTGCCAGCAGCTTAGGACGTATCGAGCAGTACTTC. Translated: CASSLGRIEQYF.

The chain combines TRBV4-1 with TRBJ2-7; D perhaps matches TRBD2 (5 bases). The germline CDR1 and CDR2 sequences are MGHRA and YSYEKL. The CDR3 runs to 15 residues. V shed 4 bases and J shed 2 bases, with 15 bases lying between them. The CDR3 sequence is CASSPPAARPYEQYF. The CDR3 DNA is TGCGCCAGCAGCCCCCCAGCGGCTCGTCCCTACGAGCAGTACTTC.

In this sample, this clonotype turned up a few times. The rearrangement joins TRBV5-1 to TRBJ2-3; either TRBD1 or TRBD2 may fit D (6 bases each). Between the trimmed V and J ends, which lost 3 bases and 3 bases, there was a span of 11 bases. Germline V gene lookup returns CDR1 SGHRS and CDR2 YFSETQ. The CDR3 covers 14 residues. CDR3 protein: CASSWGRGTDTQYF. CDR3 DNA: TGCGCCAGCAGCTGGGGGCGGGGAACAGATACGCAGTATTTT.

The chain employs TRBV10-3 and TRBJ1-5, with D hard to call. The germline gives CDR1 ENHRY, CDR2 SYGVKD. The CDR3 is 13 residues long. V lost 6 bases to trimming and J lost 3 bases, with 9 bases between them. The CDR3 nucleotides read TGTGCCATCAGCCCCGGGTCCAATCAGCCCCAGCATTTT. It yields the protein CAISPGSNQPQHF.

In this sample, this clonotype turned up many times. The chain is built from TRBV27 and TRBJ1-1; D is perhaps TRBD1 (6 bases). Germline assignment: CDR1 MNHEY and CDR2 SMNVEV (reference sequence). This CDR3 spans 15 amino acids. V was trimmed by 5 bases and J by 5 bases, leaving 18 bases between them. CDR3 sequence reads: CASSATSGDWTEAFF. DNA for the CDR3: TGTGCCAGCAGTGCGACCTCAGGGGATTGGACTGAAGCTTTCTTT.

This clonotype was seen at least ten times. This chain uses TRBV28 with TRBJ1-6; perhaps TRBD1 as D (5 bases). This CDR3 region has 15 residues. In germline, CDR1 is MDHEN, CDR2 SYDVKM. The germline V and J ends were trimmed by 4 bases and 9 bases, with 16 bases remaining between them. The CDR3: CASSSTVDSSSPLHF. The CDR3, as DNA: TGTGCCAGCAGTTCGACAGTTGATAGCAGTTCACCCCTCCACTTT.

This clonotype has ten or more counts. The gene calls are TRBV20-1 and TRBJ2-1; 12 nucleotides line up with TRBD2. The germline V gene encodes CDR1 DFQATT and CDR2 SNEGSKA (reference sequence). With V trimmed by 3 bases and J by 5 bases, 14 bases remained unmatched. The length of the CDR3 is 18 residues. CDR3 in amino acids: CSARVELAGGVGDNEQFF. CDR3 coding DNA: TGCAGTGCTAGGGTCGAACTAGCGGGAGGAGTGGGGGACAATGAGCAGTTCTTC.